One and the same sample provided the 30 T cell receptor beta chains below, sequenced in a study of T-cell memory formation after mild COVID-19. TCRdb recomputed calls from the 5' RACE reads with MiXCR, one row per CDR3 protein. The profile covers 300,000 to 400,000 distinct CDR3 sequences, with around a sixth appearing a single time and around 24% taken by the ten largest. Input material: PBMCs or a T cell subset sorted from them (not recorded which). These receptors all come from a man between 18 and 35 years old who had mild COVID-19 (a few samples of this study predate the infection). Cell type and time point are not known.

This clonotype was counted only a few times. The genes are TRBV6-5 and TRBJ1-1, with a tentative D call TRBD1 (5 bases). Trimming shortened V by 0 bases and J by 5 bases, and 10 bases separated the two germline ends. The CDR3 runs to 14 residues. In germline, CDR1 is MNHEY, CDR2 SVGAGI. The chain's CDR3 is CASSYSTGRTEAFF. DNA for the CDR3: TGTGCCAGCAGTTACTCCACAGGACGAACTGAAGCTTTCTTT.

The chain joins TRBV28 to TRBJ1-2, with a weak D call TRBD1 (6 bases). Germline V gene data show CDR1 as MDHEN and CDR2 as SYDVKM. The CDR3 is made up of 13 amino acids. The V end lost 11 bases, the J end lost 0 bases, and 13 bases lay between the germline ends. The DNA of the CDR3 is TGTGCCGGGGGGGGCCTAGCTAACTATGGCTACACCTTC. It codes for CAGGGLANYGYTF.

This clonotype was counted a few times. The gene calls are TRBV5-5 and TRBJ2-7; D perhaps matches TRBD2 (5 bases). The CDR3 runs 11 residues. V was clipped by 4 bases and J by 3 bases, with 5 bases between them. Germline CDR1 is SGHKS and CDR2 is YYEKEE (reference sequence). The chain's CDR3 is CASSRDYEQYV. As DNA, the CDR3 is TGTGCCAGCAGCCGGGACTACGAGCAGTACGTC.

The genes are TRBV7-2 and TRBJ2-3; TRBD2 matches at 11 bases. This CDR3 contains 16 residues. Germline CDR1 SGHTA, CDR2 FQGNSA. Trimming cost V 5 bases and J 6 bases; bases outside gene matches: 10. DNA of the CDR3: TGTGCCAGCAGCCTTATGACTAGCGGGGCTTCCGATACGCAGTATTTT. Translating it yields CASSLMTSGASDTQYF.

Details on this clonotype: A read error may be the cause here, since a much bigger clone is one base away. This chain joins TRBV20-1 and TRBJ1-2; no reliable D call. The CDR3 sequence is 14 residues long. The germline V and J ends were trimmed by 1 base and 8 bases, with 17 bases remaining between them. Germline-derived CDR1 and CDR2 are DFQATT and SNEGSKA (reference sequence). In nucleotides, the CDR3 is TGCAGTGCTAGAGCCCCCAACGAGGAAGGCGGCTACACCTTC. This gives the protein CSARAPNEEGGYTF.

This clonotype was counted only a few times. The J gene is TRBJ2-1, the V gene TRBV12-5; D unresolved. CDR1 and CDR2 (germline): LGHNT, FRNRAP. CDR3 length equals 15 residues. V was cut by 0 bases and J by 3 bases, with 9 bases left in between. CDR3 in DNA: TGTGCTAGTGGTTTGGTCCTCCTCCGCTACAATGAGCAGTTCTTC. This encodes CASGLVLLRYNEQFF.

The J gene is TRBJ2-3, the V gene TRBV18, with 13 positions matching TRBD2. Germline V gene data show CDR1 as KGHSH and CDR2 as LQKENI. This CDR3 contains 18 residues. With 8 bases clipped from V and 0 bases from J, the junction kept 11 bases outside the gene matches. The CDR3 protein is CASTPGLAGPSSTDTQYF. CDR3 nucleotide sequence: TGTGCCAGCACCCCGGGACTAGCGGGGCCTTCTAGCACAGATACGCAGTATTTT. The variable domain in full, completed from reference TRBV18 and TRBJ2-3, reads NAGVMQNPRHLVRRRGQEARLRCSPMKGHSHVYWYRQLPEEGLKFMVYLQKENIIDESGMPKERFSAEFPKEGPSILRIQQVVRGDSAAYFCASTPGLAGPSSTDTQYFGPGTRLTVL.

The rearrangement links TRBV5-5 to TRBJ1-1; perhaps TRBD1 as D (6 bases). CDR1 and CDR2 from the germline V gene are SGHKS and YYEKEE (reference sequence). The CDR3 sequence is 12 residues long. V was cut by 4 bases and J by 6 bases, with 10 bases left in between. In nucleotides, the CDR3 is TGTGCCAGCAGCCAAGGGACATCTGAAGCTTTCTTT. It yields the protein CASSQGTSEAFF.

The V call is TRBV7-3, the J call TRBJ2-1; 14 bases map to TRBD2. J was trimmed by 6 bases and V by 5 bases; bases with no gene match: 3. This CDR3 contains 15 residues. In germline, CDR1 is SGHTA, CDR2 FQGTGA. The CDR3 sequence: CASSRLAGGLNEQFF. DNA of the CDR3: TGTGCCAGCAGCCGACTAGCGGGGGGGCTCAATGAGCAGTTCTTC.

This clonotype was observed many times. The chain recombines TRBV4-1 with TRBJ2-3, with D possibly TRBD2 on 5 matching bases. V was trimmed by 0 bases and J by 0 bases, leaving 10 bases between them. There are 16 residues in the CDR3. The germline gives CDR1 MGHRA, CDR2 YSYEKL. As DNA, the CDR3 is TGCGCCAGCAGCCAAGAAGGAGGCCCTAGCACAGATACGCAGTATTTT. As protein: CASSQEGGPSTDTQYF.

This clonotype was observed at least ten times. The V gene is TRBV7-2, the J gene TRBJ2-1; D is uncertain. CDR3 length: 12 residues. Looked up from germline, CDR1 is SGHTA and CDR2 is FQGNSA. Between the trimmed V and J ends, which lost 5 bases and 7 bases, there was a span of 9 bases. CDR3 sequence reads: CASSPPRNEQFF. The DNA for the CDR3 is TGTGCCAGCAGCCCGCCAAGAAATGAGCAGTTCTTC.

CDR3 region: CASSNPRGGVYEQYF. The CDR3 DNA reads as TGTGCCAGCAGTAACCCCAGGGGGGGAGTCTACGAGCAGTACTTC. V usage is TRBV25-1 and J usage is TRBJ2-7, with D perhaps TRBD1 or TRBD2 (7 bases each). Germline values: CDR1 MGHDK, CDR2 SYGVNS. Deletions cut 5 bases from V and 3 bases from J, with 17 bases between. The CDR3 is made up of 15 amino acids.

The rearrangement links TRBV6-2 or TRBV6-3 to TRBJ1-1; TRBD1 agrees at 8 bases. Germline assignment: CDR1 MNHEY and CDR2 SVGEGT. This CDR3 has 16 amino acids. V lost 5 bases to trimming and J lost 6 bases; unmatched junction nucleotides: 14. The DNA of the CDR3 is TGTGCCAGCAGTCCTTTTAAGCCCACAGGGGGAGCTGAAGCTTTCTTT. Protein product: CASSPFKPTGGAEAFF.

The CDR3 coding sequence is TGTGCCAGCAGCTCACGACAGAGTGGCACTGAAGCTTTCTTT. This gives the protein CASSSRQSGTEAFF. The chain couples TRBV7-9 to TRBJ1-1, with D possibly TRBD1 on 5 matching bases. The CDR3 loop spans 14 amino acids. Germline V CDR1 and CDR2: SEHNR, FQNEAQ (reference sequence). With 4 bases removed from V and 4 bases from J, the gap between germline ends came to 13 bases.

The rearrangement joins TRBV20-1 to TRBJ2-1; a weak D match, TRBD2 (5 bases). Germline V gene lookup returns CDR1 DFQATT and CDR2 SNEGSKA (reference sequence). The V end was cut by 6 bases, the J end by 0 bases, with 15 bases between. The CDR3 runs 15 residues. In DNA, the CDR3 is TGCAGTGCCAGCGTGGGAACTAGCTCCTACAATGAGCAGTTCTTC. This translates into CSASVGTSSYNEQFF.

The chain has TRBV4-1 and TRBJ2-7; D is ambiguous. The germline V gene encodes CDR1 MGHRA and CDR2 YSYEKL. With 3 bases removed from V and 5 bases from J, the gap between germline ends came to 17 bases. CDR3 length equals 15 residues. The CDR3 DNA reads TGCGCCAGCAGCCACCGCGCGACGCCCAATAACGAGCAGTACTTC. As protein: CASSHRATPNNEQYF.

This clonotype was seen a handful of times. The rearrangement links TRBV7-9 to TRBJ2-3; 7 bases map to TRBD2. CDR3 length: 17 residues. The junction had 11 bases not matched to a gene; V was cut back by 4 bases and J by 1 base. Germline assignment: CDR1 SEHNR and CDR2 FQNEAQ (reference sequence). The CDR3 region is CASSSQILGGGTDTQYF. CDR3 DNA: TGTGCCAGCAGCTCCCAGATTTTGGGGGGGGGCACAGATACGCAGTATTTT. The full variable domain, rest sourced from reference TRBV7-9 and TRBJ2-3, is DTGVSQNPRHKITKRGQNVTFRCDPISEHNRLYWYRQTLGQGPEFLTYFQNEAQLEKSRLLSDRFSAERPKGSFSTLEIQRTEQGDSAMYLCASSSQILGGGTDTQYFGPGTRLTVL.

The table lists this clonotype with a few counts. CDR3 in amino acids: CASSLAGTPFTDTQYF. CDR3 nucleotides: TGCGCCAGCAGCTTGGCTGGGACCCCGTTCACAGATACGCAGTATTTT. The chain has TRBV5-1 and TRBJ2-3; perhaps D is TRBD1 or TRBD2 (5 bases each). Deletions cut 0 bases from V and 2 bases from J, with 13 bases between. The germline CDR1 and CDR2 sequences are SGHRS and YFSETQ. CDR3 size: 16 residues. The complete variable domain, with remaining parts taken from reference TRBV5-1 and TRBJ2-3, reads KAGVTQTPRYLIKTRGQQVTLSCSPISGHRSVSWYQQTPGQGLQFLFEYFSETQRNKGNFPGRFSGRQFSNSRSEMNVSTLELGDSALYLCASSLAGTPFTDTQYFGPGTRLTVL.

This clonotype occurred a few times. The chain recombines TRBV7-9 with TRBJ2-7, with D perhaps matching TRBD1 (6 bases). This CDR3 is built from 12 residues. CDR1 and CDR2 (germline): SEHNR, FQNEAQ (reference sequence). Deletions cut 11 bases from V and 4 bases from J, with 15 bases between. The CDR3 nucleotides are TGTGCCGTCGACAGGAACCAGTACGAGCAGTACTTC. Amino acids: CAVDRNQYEQYF. Drawing the rest from reference TRBV7-9 and TRBJ2-7, the complete variable domain is DTGVSQNPRHKITKRGQNVTFRCDPISEHNRLYWYRQTLGQGPEFLTYFQNEAQLEKSRLLSDRFSAERPKGSFSTLEIQRTEQGDSAMYLCAVDRNQYEQYFGPGTRLTVT.

The rearrangement uses TRBV20-1 and TRBJ1-5; no firm D call. Germline values: CDR1 DFQATT, CDR2 SNEGSKA (reference sequence). Trimming stripped 4 bases from V and 5 bases from J, with 9 bases between. The CDR3 sequence is 12 residues long. In DNA form, the CDR3 reads TGCAGTGCTACGGATTACGATCAGCCCCAGCATTTT. It is translated as CSATDYDQPQHF.

The chain has TRBV5-1 and TRBJ1-1; D gene uncertain. The CDR3 is made up of 13 amino acids. Per the germline V gene, CDR1 is SGHRS and CDR2 is YFSETQ. The germline V and J ends were trimmed by 4 bases and 6 bases, with 13 bases remaining between them. The CDR3 loop is CASSAAGHPEAFF. In DNA, the CDR3 is TGCGCCAGCAGCGCCGCCGGCCACCCTGAAGCTTTCTTT.

This clonotype was detected only a few times. This chain links TRBV6-2 or TRBV6-3 with TRBJ2-3; 7 nucleotides line up with TRBD2. This CDR3 spans 12 amino acids. Losses at the gene ends were 10 bases for V and 4 bases for J; bases not matched to a gene: 5. Germline CDR1 is MNHEY and CDR2 is SVGEGT. This CDR3 reads CATGGLSDTQYF. The CDR3 DNA is TGTGCCACGGGGGGTTTGTCAGATACGCAGTATTTT.

V and J are TRBV12-3 or TRBV12-4 and TRBJ1-4, with 8 bases identical to TRBD1. CDR3 size: 18 residues. Germline trimming cut 7 bases from V and 0 bases from J; bases unmatched to any gene: 13. CDR3 residues: CASKTFGDRHATNEKLFF. The CDR3 coding sequence is TGTGCCAGCAAGACCTTTGGGGACAGGCATGCAACTAATGAAAAACTGTTTTTT.

The chain employs TRBV7-3 and TRBJ2-1; TRBD1 matches 10 bases. The CDR3 spans 15 residues. V shed 5 bases, J shed 2 bases, and the junction held 3 bases outside the gene matches. CDR1 is SGHTA, CDR2 FQGTGA, per germline. The CDR3 protein is CASSQDRGPYNEQFF. The CDR3 DNA sequence: TGTGCCAGCAGCCAAGACAGGGGGCCCTACAATGAGCAGTTCTTC. Full variable domain (remainder filled in from reference TRBV7-3 and TRBJ2-1): GAGVSQTPSNKVTEKGKYVELRCDPISGHTALYWYRQSLGQGPEFLIYFQGTGAADDSGLPNDRFFAVRPEGSVSTLKIQRTERGDSAVYLCASSQDRGPYNEQFFGPGTRLTVL.

In this sample, this clonotype turned up a few times. The chain is built from TRBV6-2 or TRBV6-3 and TRBJ2-3; 13 bases line up with TRBD2. CDR3 length: 16 amino acids. Germline V gene sequence: CDR1 MNHEY, CDR2 SVGEGT. Trimming removed 6 bases from V and 9 bases from J; junction bases left unmatched: 12. Here the CDR3 reads CASRPGTSGTRGTQYF. The CDR3 region has the DNA TGTGCCAGCAGGCCCGGGACTAGCGGGACCCGGGGGACGCAGTATTTT.

This clonotype is termed medium-sized. V gene TRBV6-2 or TRBV6-3 combines with J gene TRBJ2-7; possibly TRBD1 or TRBD2 for D (6 bases each). Germline CDR1 is MNHEY and CDR2 is SVGEGT. Trimming removed 7 bases from V and 4 bases from J, with 11 bases in between. The CDR3 length is 12 residues. CDR3 loop: CASIGGEYEQYF. The CDR3 DNA sequence: TGTGCCAGCATCGGGGGCGAATACGAGCAGTACTTC.

This clonotype came up many times. V usage is TRBV12-3 or TRBV12-4 and J usage is TRBJ2-3; TRBD2 agrees at 10 bases. V lost 2 bases and J lost 5; bases outside the gene matches: 4. This CDR3 is built from 15 residues. CDR3 region: CASSLSGGAVDTQYF. The CDR3 DNA sequence: TGTGCCAGCAGTTTAAGCGGGGGGGCTGTAGATACGCAGTATTTT.

The J gene is TRBJ2-5, the V gene TRBV5-1; tentatively, D is TRBD1 or TRBD2 (6 bases each). CDR1 is SGHRS, CDR2 YFSETQ, per germline. V lost 3 bases to trimming and J lost 0 bases, with 15 bases between them. The CDR3 runs to 16 residues. CDR3 in DNA: TGCGCCAGCAGCTCAACGTCGGGGGACAACCAAGAGACCCAGTACTTC. It encodes CASSSTSGDNQETQYF.

A few counts support this clonotype. This chain connects TRBV12-3 or TRBV12-4 to TRBJ1-2, with 8 bases matching TRBD1. The V gene end was trimmed by 6 bases and the J gene end by 8 bases; junction bases not matched to a gene: 8. This CDR3 region has 13 residues. CDR3 protein: CASSHDRGRGYTF. As DNA, the CDR3 is TGTGCCAGCAGCCACGACAGGGGTAGAGGCTACACCTTC.

The sample holds a few counts of this clonotype. V usage is TRBV6-5 and J usage is TRBJ2-5; TRBD1 aligns across 12 bases. Germline loops: CDR1 MNHEY, CDR2 SVGAGI. The length of the CDR3 is 16 residues. V dropped 6 bases and J dropped 3; count of bases not matched to a gene: 8. The CDR3 sequence is CASSYRGQGAKETQYF. CDR3 nucleotide sequence: TGTGCCAGCAGCTACAGGGGACAGGGGGCAAAAGAGACCCAGTACTTC.